The following is a T cell receptor (beta chain) sequence with its context. Trimming took 7 bases from V and 0 from J; bases not matched to a gene: 2. The CDR3 is 14 amino acids. The germline gives CDR1 SGHKS, CDR2 YYEKEE (reference sequence). These data are taken from a study of T cell responses to AZD1222 COVID-19 vaccine. TCRdb keeps only in-frame clones here, not all; method: immunoSEQ multiplex PCR. Of roughly 150,000 clones in the sample, 84% are singletons; the top ten hold over 4%. The sequences come from peripheral blood, collected on day 0 of AZD1222 vaccination. The receptor was isolated from an adult in good health. The rearrangement links TRBV5-5 to TRBJ1-3; TRBD1 matches at 9 bases. Here the CDR3 reads CASGTGLSGNTIYF. Here the CDR3 DNA reads TGTGCCAGCGGGACAGGGCTCTCTGGAAACACCATATATTTT.